This TCR beta chain was profiled in a study of T cell changes during pregnancy in multiple sclerosis (dated by TCRdb to about 2019). Some background on the complete study: In women with multiple sclerosis, the researchers looked at how the T cell repertoire shifted as pregnancy progressed.

Library method: the immunoSEQ multiplex PCR assay. TCRdb obtained this table from immuneACCESS and retained in-frame rearrangements with V and J assigned. These tables miss some clones; where compared with another copy, unresolved V genes account for less than half of the shortfall, and the remainder is unexplained. The sample has tens of thousands of clones on record, about 93% of them singletons. Around 0.41% of the sample is held by the ten biggest clonotypes. On this clone: The target of this receptor is not known. The sample holds no much larger clone one base away, and base qualities are not on file.

CDR1 and CDR2, looked up from the germline V gene, are MDHEN and SYDVKM. Trimming costs V 6 bases and J 2 bases, and their ends lie 12 bases apart. From the cysteine through the phenylalanine, the CDR3 covers 14 amino acids. Only the CDR3 region is kept as DNA, spanning 42 bases read in frame from base 1. The chain uses TRBV28 and TRBJ2-3; 6 matching bases give a weak D call of TRBD2. Sequenced here: CD4+ T cells from peripheral blood mononuclear cells, sampled before pregnancy. The receptor was isolated from a female donor with multiple sclerosis, enrolled in a pregnancy study. The sequenced DNA is TGTGCCAGCAGGAGAGGAGGGTACACAGATACGCAGTATTTT. It is translated as CASRRGGYTDTQYF.